The clone carrying this T cell receptor (beta chain) has a handful of counts. There are 15 residues in the CDR3. Trimming at V came to 0 bases and at J to 4 bases, leaving 6 bases not matched to a gene. The germline CDR1 and CDR2 sequences are SGHKS and YYEKEE (reference sequence). This specimen belongs to a study of response to subunit inactivated influenza vaccine. TCRdb called the RT-PCR reads again in MiXCR, with one record for every CDR3 protein. The table records about 240,000 distinct CDR3 sequences, 10% to 15% of them present only once. The sample consisted of non-naive T cells sorted from PBMCs, taken roughly 15 days before vaccination. This sequence joins TRBV5-5 and TRBJ1-2; 7 nucleotides agree with TRBD1. This receptor was identified in a man aged 50 to 60 who received an inactivated influenza vaccine. CDR3 DNA sequence: TGTGCCAGCAGCTTGGAAGACAGGGTAACCTATGGCTACACCTTC. Protein sequence: CASSLEDRVTYGYTF.